These 17 T cell receptor beta chains share one sample of origin, sequenced in a study of T cells expressing NK-cell markers. Following a re-call of the 5' RACE reads, TCRdb has one entry per CDR3 protein and lacks DNA. The table lists roughly 300,000 distinct CDR3 sequences. The sample taken for sequencing was blood T cells: a sorted CD56 or NKG2C T cell subset, CD4+ or CD8+ T cells, or bulk PBMC T cells (not recorded which). The receptors were gathered from a woman aged 18-70 years in good health.

The chain recombines TRBV19 with TRBJ1-5; TCRdb designates TRBD1, a call that cannot be tested without DNA. Germline-derived CDR1 and CDR2 are LNHDA and SQIVND (reference sequence). The CDR3 sequence is 14 residues long. The chain's CDR3 is CASSAVWGDQPQHF.

The chain has TRBV20-1 and TRBJ2-1; the D gene TCRdb calls, TRBD2, cannot be checked with no DNA. This CDR3 is built from 14 residues. Germline values: CDR1 DFQATT, CDR2 SNEGSKA (reference sequence). CDR3 sequence: CSLGVQRGYNEQFF.

CDR3 amino acids: CASSLDGLAVNEQFF. The rearrangement uses TRBV7-2 and TRBJ2-1; TCRdb's D call of TRBD2 is untestable without DNA. Germline-derived CDR1 and CDR2 are SGHTA and FQGNSA. This CDR3 comprises 15 residues.

The genes are TRBV4-3 and TRBJ2-1; TCRdb calls TRBD1, which cannot be checked without DNA. Germline CDR1 and CDR2: LGHNA and YSLEER. The CDR3 extends over 15 amino acids. CDR3 protein: CASSQELGAGDEQFF.

The V and J genes are TRBV7-2 and TRBJ2-7; the D call from TCRdb, TRBD1, cannot be confirmed without DNA. The CDR3 is 14 amino acids. Germline CDR1 reads SGHTA; CDR2 reads FQGNSA. The CDR3 reads CASSQGGSSYEQYF.

The chain joins TRBV4-2 to TRBJ2-1; TCRdb picks TRBD2, but there is no DNA to check that call. CDR1 and CDR2 (germline): LGHNA, YNFKEQ. This CDR3 is 18 amino acids long. The CDR3 protein is CASSPGLAGGPARGEQFF.

V and J are TRBV7-3 and TRBJ1-1; checking the TCRdb D call of TRBD1 is not possible without DNA. Germline values: CDR1 SGHTA, CDR2 FQGTGA. The CDR3 extends over 16 amino acids. CDR3 loop: CASSLTGTIKNTEAFF.

The V and J genes are TRBV29-1 and TRBJ2-1. The CDR3 is made up of 14 amino acids. Germline-derived CDR1 and CDR2 are SQVTM and ANQGSEA. CDR3 sequence reads: CSVDSGALYNEQFF.

This sequence joins TRBV6-1 and TRBJ1-1. CDR3 length equals 15 residues. Germline CDR1 and CDR2: MNHNS and SASEGT. CDR3: CASSGAQSGNTEAFF.

The chain carries TRBV6-2 or TRBV6-3 and TRBJ2-1; the D gene TCRdb calls, TRBD1, cannot be checked with no DNA. This CDR3 has 14 residues. CDR1 and CDR2 (germline): MNHEY, SVGEGT. CDR3 sequence reads: CASSLRGGGDQQFF.

V and J are TRBV20-1 and TRBJ2-7. Germline CDR1 reads DFQATT; CDR2 reads SNEGSKA (reference sequence). This CDR3 region has 13 residues. The CDR3 sequence is CSARFVKTYEQYF.

The rearrangement links TRBV6-2 or TRBV6-3 to TRBJ2-5; TCRdb picks TRBD1, but there is no DNA to check that call. This CDR3 contains 12 residues. Germline V CDR1 and CDR2: MNHEY, SVGEGT. The CDR3 sequence: CATSDRQETQYF.

The rearrangement links TRBV4-3 to TRBJ2-6. The CDR3 length is 16 residues. CDR1 LGHNA and CDR2 YSLEER come from the germline V gene. The CDR3 is CASSQGGISGANVLTF.

This chain's CDR3 is CSATGTSYEQYF. This chain connects TRBV20-1 to TRBJ2-7; TCRdb gives TRBD1 as the D gene, but with no DNA this cannot be confirmed. Germline-derived CDR1 and CDR2 are DFQATT and SNEGSKA (reference sequence). CDR3 length equals 12 residues.

The V and J genes are TRBV12-3 or TRBV12-4 and TRBJ1-2; TCRdb gives TRBD1 as the D gene, but with no DNA this cannot be confirmed. The CDR3 totals 13 residues. CDR3 sequence reads: CASIVSGRGGYTF.

The chain recombines TRBV4-3 with TRBJ2-4; TCRdb designates TRBD1, a call that cannot be tested without DNA. CDR1 and CDR2 (germline): LGHNA, YSLEER. The CDR3 is 18 amino acids. This chain's CDR3 is CASSQQNRDMPAKNIQYF.

The rearrangement links TRBV7-2 to TRBJ2-1. The CDR3 length is 15 residues. Looked up from germline, CDR1 is SGHTA and CDR2 is FQGNSA. The CDR3 spells CASSLDWSSYNEQFF.